The 18 T cell receptor beta chains below all came from one sample that was sequenced in a study of vaccination and CD4 T cells after COVID-19. Treatment specified: approximately nine-day PBMC culture with coronavirus spike peptide pools or control peptides (ViraFEST assay). Antigen specificity for these receptors is unknown. Researchers used the Oncomine TCR Beta short-read assay to sequence DNA from cultured CD4+ T cells. MiXCR was run by TCRdb on the PCR reads, yielding one entry per CDR3 protein. Of about 18,000 distinct CDR3 sequences in the sample, about half are singletons; the top ten hold under 7.5%. Sequences were obtained from CD4+ T cells from blood, cultured in vitro. These receptors were obtained from a human donor who had recovered from COVID-19.

The chain joins TRBV28 to TRBJ2-2; TRBD1 is a possible D gene (5 bases). V lost 7 bases and J lost 0, with 6 bases in between. This CDR3 has 13 amino acids. CDR1 MDHEN and CDR2 SYDVKM come from the germline V gene. The CDR3 region is CASKGPNTGELFF. CDR3 DNA: TGTGCCAGCAAGGGGCCGAACACCGGGGAGCTGTTTTTT.

This clonotype was counted only a few times. The V gene is TRBV11-2, the J gene TRBJ1-5; D remains unclear. This CDR3 spans 14 amino acids. CDR1 is SGHAT, CDR2 FQNNGV, per germline. V gave up 0 bases and J gave up 9 bases, with 12 bases separating them. The CDR3 region has the DNA TGTGCCAGCAGCTTAGAAACAGTGGGAGGGCCCCAGCATTTT. Residues: CASSLETVGGPQHF.

The V and J genes are TRBV9 and TRBJ1-1, with TRBD1 as a possible D gene (6 bases). The CDR3 loop spans 17 amino acids. The germline gives CDR1 SGDLS, CDR2 YYNGEE. Trimming shortened V by 0 bases and J by 1 base, and 16 bases separated the two germline ends. Here the CDR3 reads CASSVAQGRSGNTEAFF. The DNA for the CDR3 is TGTGCCAGCAGCGTAGCGCAGGGGAGGTCGGGGAACACTGAAGCTTTCTTT.

The V gene is TRBV7-2, the J gene TRBJ2-1; unclear D gene. The CDR3 runs 14 residues. The germline CDR1 and CDR2 sequences are SGHTA and FQGNSA. V dropped 4 bases and J dropped 4 bases, with 11 bases sitting between them. CDR3 sequence (DNA): TGTGCCAGCAGCTCAGTGGGCGGTTACAATGAGCAGTTCTTC. Translating gives CASSSVGGYNEQFF.

Only a few counts were recorded for this clonotype. The chain is built from TRBV4-3 and TRBJ2-2; D perhaps matches TRBD1 (5 bases). V dropped 4 bases and J dropped 3 bases, with 9 bases sitting between them. Germline V lookup: CDR1 LGHNA, CDR2 YSLEER. CDR3 size: 14 residues. CDR3 sequence: CASSRVRDTGELFF. The DNA for the CDR3 is TGCGCCAGCAGCCGGGTCAGGGACACCGGGGAGCTGTTTTTT.

The chain recombines TRBV20-1 with TRBJ2-7; D not certain. The CDR3 runs 10 residues. The germline V gene encodes CDR1 DFQATT and CDR2 SNEGSKA (reference sequence). With 5 bases removed from V and 3 bases from J, the gap between germline ends came to 5 bases. In DNA, the CDR3 is TGCAGTGCTCGTCTCTACGAGCAGTACTTC. It yields the protein CSARLYEQYF.

This rearrangement joins TRBV12-3 or TRBV12-4 to TRBJ1-2, with D tentatively TRBD1 (5 bases). The germline V and J ends were trimmed by 7 bases and 2 bases, with 14 bases remaining between them. The CDR3 runs to 14 residues. The CDR3 here is CASTWGVGNYGYTF. CDR3 nucleotides: TGTGCCAGCACATGGGGGGTAGGGAACTATGGCTACACCTTC.

This clonotype qualifies as large (0.1 to 1%). The chain uses TRBV28 and TRBJ1-6, with D unresolved. The germline V and J ends were trimmed by 0 bases and 5 bases, with 8 bases remaining between them. Germline V CDR1 and CDR2: MDHEN, SYDVKM. This CDR3 spans 15 amino acids. DNA of the CDR3: TGTGCCAGCAGTTTATGGGGAAGCAATAATTCACCCCTCCACTTT. Residues: CASSLWGSNNSPLHF.

In its sample, this clonotype was seen a few times. This chain joins TRBV30 and TRBJ2-1; D remains ambiguous. Germline CDR1 reads GTSNPN; CDR2 reads SVGIG (reference sequence). V was cut by 3 bases and J by 7 bases, with 13 bases left in between. The length of the CDR3 is 13 residues. The CDR3 spells CAWSSQELNEQFF. Written as DNA, the CDR3 is TGTGCCTGGAGCTCCCAGGAGTTGAATGAGCAGTTCTTC.

This clonotype appeared a few times. The chain is built from TRBV20-1 and TRBJ2-2, with D possibly matching TRBD2 (5 bases). The CDR3 length is 14 residues. Trimming removed 3 bases at V and 0 bases at J, with 8 bases between. Germline CDR1 reads DFQATT; CDR2 reads SNEGSKA (reference sequence). CDR3 loop: CSARGGSNTGELFF. In DNA, the CDR3 is TGCAGTGCTAGGGGCGGGTCGAACACCGGGGAGCTGTTTTTT.

The gene calls are TRBV27 and TRBJ2-7, with D unresolved. The CDR3 consists of 13 residues. CDR1 and CDR2 from the germline V gene are MNHEY and SMNVEV (reference sequence). V lost 5 bases and J lost 0, with 8 bases in between. The CDR3 DNA reads as TGTGCCAGCAGTCGTACAGCCTCCTACGAGCAGTACTTC. It is translated as CASSRTASYEQYF.

The chain links TRBV4-3 to TRBJ2-1, with 15 bases that match TRBD2. Looked up from germline, CDR1 is LGHNA and CDR2 is YSLEER. V lost 4 bases and J lost 7; bases outside the gene matches: 2. The CDR3 totals 15 residues. The DNA for the CDR3 is TGCGCCAGCAGCCCGGGACTAGCGGGAGGAAATGAGCAGTTCTTC. Its protein is CASSPGLAGGNEQFF.

The J gene is TRBJ2-1, the V gene TRBV11-2; 10 positions agree with TRBD2. Germline V gives CDR1 SGHAT, CDR2 FQNNGV. V was clipped by 1 base and J by 10 bases; unmatched bases: 10. The CDR3 is made up of 16 amino acids. CDR3 bases: TGTGCCAGCAGCTTAGTGTTTGGACTAGCGGAAAAGGAGCAGTTCTTC. Translation gives CASSLVFGLAEKEQFF.

CDR3 sequence: CASSHYRGLRTEAFF. CDR3 nucleotide sequence: TGTGCCAGCAGCCATTACAGGGGTTTGAGAACTGAAGCTTTCTTT. The J gene is TRBJ1-1, the V gene TRBV14; the match to TRBD1 covers 7 bases. The J segment lost 5 bases and the V segment lost 3 bases, leaving 9 bases of the junction unmatched. Germline lookup yields CDR1 SGHDN and CDR2 FVKESK. This CDR3 is 15 amino acids long.

The rearrangement uses TRBV20-1 and TRBJ2-2, with 7 bases matching TRBD1. J lost 1 base, V lost 0 bases, and 5 bases had no gene match. In germline, CDR1 is DFQATT, CDR2 SNEGSKA (reference sequence). The CDR3 loop spans 16 amino acids. CDR3 region: CSARDRRQGNTGELFF. In nucleotides, the CDR3 is TGCAGTGCTAGAGATCGGAGACAGGGGAACACCGGGGAGCTGTTTTTT.

This clonotype has only a few counts. The genes are TRBV7-8 and TRBJ1-5; TRBD1 is a possible D gene (6 bases). This CDR3 comprises 16 residues. Germline V gene lookup returns CDR1 SGHVS and CDR2 FQNEAQ. Between the trimmed V and J ends, which lost 4 bases and 8 bases, there was a span of 21 bases. CDR3 amino acids: CASSSPGHRPLEPQHF. The CDR3 DNA reads TGTGCCAGCAGCTCTCCGGGACACCGACCCCTCGAGCCCCAGCATTTT. Full variable domain (rest looked up from reference TRBV7-8 and TRBJ1-5): GAGVSQSPRYKVAKRGQDVALRCDPISGHVSLFWYQQALGQGPEFLTYFQNEAQLDKSGLPSDRFFAERPEGSVSTLKIQRTQQEDSAVYLCASSSPGHRPLEPQHFGDGTRLSIL.

This clonotype was counted a few times. The chain couples TRBV20-1 to TRBJ2-1; D is possibly TRBD2 (5 bases). CDR3 size: 15 residues. V lost 0 bases and J 4 bases, leaving 13 bases between the germline ends. CDR1 DFQATT and CDR2 SNEGSKA come from the germline V gene (reference sequence). CDR3 loop: CSARERADPYNEQFF. CDR3 coding DNA: TGCAGTGCTAGAGAAAGAGCGGACCCTTACAATGAGCAGTTCTTC.

The V and J genes are TRBV10-3 and TRBJ1-3, with D tentatively TRBD1 (5 bases). In germline, CDR1 is ENHRY, CDR2 SYGVKD. The CDR3 loop spans 14 amino acids. V was shortened by 8 bases and J by 0 bases, with 11 bases between the two germline ends. CDR3 nucleotides: TGTGCCATCGGCCCCGGGGGCTCTGGAAACACCATATATTTT. It codes for CAIGPGGSGNTIYF.